Reported below is one TCR beta chain. The CDR3 extends over 16 amino acids. Trimming shortened V by 2 bases and J by 1 base, and 14 bases separated the two germline ends. Germline V gene data show CDR1 as MNHEY and CDR2 as SVGAGI. TCRdb keeps only in-frame clones here, not all; method: immunoSEQ multiplex PCR. The table records 65,000 to 90,000 clones, just over 90% of them present only once. These data originate in a study of technical replicates of blood from a handful of donors. Specimen: T cells isolated from PBMCs. This receptor was identified in a human donor in good health. The chain recombines TRBV6-5 with TRBJ1-1; tentatively, D is TRBD1 (6 bases). CDR3 residues: CASSYAPGQKNTEAFF. CDR3 sequence (DNA): TGTGCCAGCAGTTACGCCCCAGGACAGAAGAACACTGAAGCTTTCTTT.